These 14 T cell receptor beta chains share one sample of origin, sequenced in a study of shared clonotypes between healthy human individuals. Some clones are missing from TCRdb's copy, which holds only in-frame ones; the method was immunoSEQ multiplex PCR. The sample lists about 1 million clones; around four fifths were seen once. Sequenced sample: memory CD4+ T cells sorted from blood. Subset indicated: CD45RA-negative fraction. These receptors were collected from a man between 18 and 35 years old in good health.

V is TRBV21-1 and J is TRBJ2-5; whether TRBD1, the table's D call, matches the DNA was not checked. TRBV21-1 is classified as a pseudogene. The CDR3 has 16 amino acids. CDR3 in amino acids: CASSKALGAIRETQYF. The CDR3 region has the DNA TGTGCCAGCAGCAAAGCGCTTGGGGCGATACGAGAGACCCAGTACTTC.

This chain links TRBV29-1 with TRBJ2-1; a possible D gene is TRBD2 (5 bases). The V end was cut by 6 bases, the J end by 4 bases, with 13 bases between. The CDR3 loop spans 13 amino acids. CDR1 and CDR2 from the germline V gene are SQVTM and ANQGSEA. CDR3 nucleotides: TGCAGCGTCGCCTCCTGGGAGTACAATGAGCAGTTCTTC. This gives the protein CSVASWEYNEQFF.

This chain links TRBV5-1 with TRBJ2-3; TRBD2 might be the D (6 bases). The V end lost 4 bases, the J end lost 5 bases, and 14 bases lay between the germline ends. This CDR3 has 14 amino acids. Per the germline V gene, CDR1 is SGHRS and CDR2 is YFSETQ. CDR3 amino acids: CASSPSSDRDTQYF. The CDR3 DNA sequence: TGCGCCAGCAGCCCCTCTAGCGATCGAGATACGCAGTATTTT.

This rearrangement joins TRBV5-6 to TRBJ2-7, with D perhaps given as TRBD1 or TRBD2 (6 bases each). The V and J ends lost 5 bases and 5 bases respectively, with 14 bases between them. The CDR3 totals 13 residues. Germline assignment: CDR1 SGHDT and CDR2 YYEEEE. The CDR3 sequence is CASRQTGRHEQYF. DNA for the CDR3: TGTGCCAGCAGACAAACAGGGAGGCACGAGCAGTACTTC.

This clone was seen a few times. The J gene is TRBJ1-1, the V gene TRBV6-1; the D is unclear. Deletions cut 2 bases from V and 3 bases from J, with 13 bases between. The length of the CDR3 is 15 residues. Germline V lookup: CDR1 MNHNS, CDR2 SASEGT. CDR3 in DNA: TGTGCCAGCAGTGAACTTTGGACCCAAGACACTGAAGCTTTCTTT. Translated: CASSELWTQDTEAFF.

This clone has only one observation. The V and J genes are TRBV4-3 and TRBJ1-1; TRBD1 aligns across 9 bases. Trimming took 2 bases from V and 4 from J; bases not matched to a gene: 5. The CDR3 spans 15 residues. CDR1 is LGHNA, CDR2 YSLEER, per germline. The CDR3 nucleotides are TGCGCCAGCAGCCAATTCGGACAGGGGAGCACTGAAGCTTTCTTT. It yields the protein CASSQFGQGSTEAFF.

This clone turned up a few times. This rearrangement joins TRBV10-3 to TRBJ1-2; D gene uncertain. The V gene's germline CDR1 is ENHRY and CDR2 SYGVKD. V lost 2 bases and J 8 bases, leaving 15 bases between the germline ends. CDR3 length: 14 amino acids. The CDR3: CAISEEVIAGGYTF. CDR3 DNA sequence: TGTGCCATCAGTGAGGAAGTCATTGCGGGAGGCTACACCTTC.

As to this clone: The sample carries other DNA sequences with the same CDR3. The chain recombines TRBV15 with TRBJ1-3; D gene unclear. Germline lookup yields CDR1 LNHNV and CDR2 YYDKDF (reference sequence). CDR3 length: 16 amino acids. Trimming removed 0 bases from V and 0 bases from J, with 9 bases in between. In DNA form, the CDR3 reads TGTGCCACCAGCAGAGATCTCGGTGGCTCTGGAAACACCATATATTTT. Translating gives CATSRDLGGSGNTIYF.

Comment on this clone: The sample contains more than one DNA sequence encoding this CDR3. This rearrangement joins TRBV5-1 to TRBJ1-1; D is perhaps TRBD1 (6 bases). V was trimmed by 2 bases and J by 1 base, leaving 12 bases between them. The CDR3 totals 15 residues. Germline CDR1 is SGHRS and CDR2 is YFSETQ. The CDR3: CASSLERGRNTEAFF. As DNA, the CDR3 is TGCGCCAGCAGCTTAGAAAGGGGGAGGAACACTGAAGCTTTCTTT.

The chain employs TRBV5-1 and TRBJ1-2; no firm D call. Between the trimmed V and J ends, which lost 0 bases and 4 bases, there was a span of 13 bases. Germline lookup yields CDR1 SGHRS and CDR2 YFSETQ. The CDR3 has 15 residues. CDR3 nucleotide sequence: TGCGCCAGCAGCTTGGCTGGTGGAGTTGGCTATGGCTACACCTTC. Protein: CASSLAGGVGYGYTF.

The J gene is TRBJ1-6, the V gene TRBV7-9; D remains unclear. CDR3 size: 16 residues. CDR1 and CDR2 (germline): SEHNR, FQNEAQ (reference sequence). The ends were cut back, 7 bases at V and 5 bases at J, with 18 bases in the middle. CDR3 sequence reads: CASTYTWGGNNSPLHF. CDR3 in DNA: TGTGCCAGCACCTACACTTGGGGAGGTAATAATTCACCCCTCCACTTT.

The chain links TRBV28 to TRBJ2-4; D not certain. With 2 bases removed from V and 9 bases from J, the gap between germline ends came to 8 bases. Looked up from germline, CDR1 is MDHEN and CDR2 is SYDVKM. This CDR3 contains 12 residues. CDR3 in DNA: TGTGCCAGCAGTTTAAGGCGGTCCATTCAGTACTTC. Translated, it gives CASSLRRSIQYF. Complete variable domain (other parts from reference TRBV28 and TRBJ2-4): DVKVTQSSRYLVKRTGEKVFLECVQDMDHENMFWYRQDPGLGLRLIYFSYDVKMKEKGDIPEGYSVSREKKERFSLILESASTNQTSMYLCASSLRRSIQYFGAGTRLSVL.

V usage is TRBV18 and J usage is TRBJ2-7; 7 bases agree with TRBD2. Germline CDR1 KGHSH, CDR2 LQKENI. CDR3 size: 16 residues. V was pared by 2 bases and J by 2 bases, with 9 bases of the junction left unmatched. CDR3 loop: CASSPGGGSLPYEQYF. The CDR3 nucleotides read TGTGCCAGCTCACCAGGGGGGGGATCCCTACCCTACGAGCAGTACTTC.

This chain connects TRBV7-9 to TRBJ2-7; 8 bases match TRBD1. Germline V CDR1 and CDR2: SEHNR, FQNEAQ (reference sequence). Trimming removed 5 bases from V and 2 bases from J; junction bases left unmatched: 8. This CDR3 has 15 amino acids. CDR3 in DNA: TGTGCCAGCAGCGGAACAGGGGGTTCCCCCTACGAGCAGTACTTC. As protein: CASSGTGGSPYEQYF.